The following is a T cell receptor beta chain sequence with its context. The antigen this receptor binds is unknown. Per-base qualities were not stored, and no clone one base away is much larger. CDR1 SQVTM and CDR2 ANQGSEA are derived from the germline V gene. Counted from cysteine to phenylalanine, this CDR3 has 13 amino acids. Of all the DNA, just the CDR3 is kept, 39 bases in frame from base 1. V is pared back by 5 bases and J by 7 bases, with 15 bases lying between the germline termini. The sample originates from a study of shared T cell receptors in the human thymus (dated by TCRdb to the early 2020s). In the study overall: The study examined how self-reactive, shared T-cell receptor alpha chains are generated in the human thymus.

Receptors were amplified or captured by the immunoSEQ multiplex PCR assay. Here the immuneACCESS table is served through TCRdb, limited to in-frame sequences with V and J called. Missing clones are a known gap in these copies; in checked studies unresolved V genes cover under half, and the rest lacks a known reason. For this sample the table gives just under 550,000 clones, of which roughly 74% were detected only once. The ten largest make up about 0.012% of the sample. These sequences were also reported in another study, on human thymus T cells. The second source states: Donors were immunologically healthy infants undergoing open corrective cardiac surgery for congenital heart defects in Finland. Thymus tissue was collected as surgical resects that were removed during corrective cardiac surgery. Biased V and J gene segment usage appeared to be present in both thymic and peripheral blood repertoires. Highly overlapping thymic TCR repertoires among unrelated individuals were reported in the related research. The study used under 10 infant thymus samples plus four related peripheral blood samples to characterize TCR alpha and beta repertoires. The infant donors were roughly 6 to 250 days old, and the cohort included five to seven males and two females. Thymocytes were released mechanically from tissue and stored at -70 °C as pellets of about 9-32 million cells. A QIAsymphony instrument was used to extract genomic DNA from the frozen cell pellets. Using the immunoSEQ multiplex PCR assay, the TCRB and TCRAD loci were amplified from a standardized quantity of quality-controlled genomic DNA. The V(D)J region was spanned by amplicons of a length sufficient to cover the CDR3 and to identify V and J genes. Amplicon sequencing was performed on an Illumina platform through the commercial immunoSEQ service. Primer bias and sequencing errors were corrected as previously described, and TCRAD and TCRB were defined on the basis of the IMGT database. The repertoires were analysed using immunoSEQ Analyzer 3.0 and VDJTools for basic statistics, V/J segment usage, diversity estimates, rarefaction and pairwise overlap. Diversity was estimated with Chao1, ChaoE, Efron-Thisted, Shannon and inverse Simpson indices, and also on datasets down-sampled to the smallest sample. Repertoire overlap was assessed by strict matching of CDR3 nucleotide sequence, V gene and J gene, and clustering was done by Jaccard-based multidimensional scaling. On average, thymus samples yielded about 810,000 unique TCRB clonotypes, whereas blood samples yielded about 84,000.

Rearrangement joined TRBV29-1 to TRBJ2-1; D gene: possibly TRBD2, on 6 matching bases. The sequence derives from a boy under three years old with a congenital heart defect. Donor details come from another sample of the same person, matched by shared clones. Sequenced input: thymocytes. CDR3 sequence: CSVSALAPNEQFF. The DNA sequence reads TGCAGCGTTTCTGCGCTAGCGCCGAATGAGCAGTTCTTC.